One T cell receptor (beta chain) is described in this entry. Antigen unknown. This sample was included in a study of cytomegalovirus exposure and HLA in healthy donors. Findings of the study overall: Compared with the roughly 700-donor mean, an Asian-associated ancestry cluster reportedly had fewer N-insertions, according to a later analysis. Segments of the TCR beta V type were, in most cases, productive about 87% or about 30% of the time in an earlier analysis.

The donors comprised healthy bone marrow donors. Use of 60 Vbeta and 13 Jbeta primers characterized the PCR. As originally analysed: Later analysis identified tens of millions of unique TCR beta chains, some 10 million shared. TCRdb's table, derived via immunoSEQ multiplex PCR, lists solely in-frame clones and lacks some. The DNA gave D and trimming, while V, J and clone size come from that table. Of about 160,000 clones listed, roughly four fifths are singletons. Germline assignment: CDR1 SGHAT and CDR2 FQNNGV. The V segment lost 1 base and the J segment 5 bases; nucleotides outside the gene matches: 7. The CDR3 is 15 amino acids.

This rearrangement joins TRBV11-2 to TRBJ2-7, with 8 bases lining up with TRBD1. The sequencing sample was made of PBMCs. The TCR originated in a female donor in good health and CMV-seronegative. CDR3 region: CASSLVRTGYHEQYF. CDR3 nucleotide sequence: TGTGCCAGCAGCTTAGTACGGACAGGGTATCACGAGCAGTACTTC.